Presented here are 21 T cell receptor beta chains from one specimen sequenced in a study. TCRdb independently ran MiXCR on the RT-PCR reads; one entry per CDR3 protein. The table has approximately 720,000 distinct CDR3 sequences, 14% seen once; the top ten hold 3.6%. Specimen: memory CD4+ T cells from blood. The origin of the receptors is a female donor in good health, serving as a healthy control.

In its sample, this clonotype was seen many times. The chain's CDR3 is CSARSQGMTEAFF. The CDR3 nucleotides are TGCAGTGCTAGATCACAGGGGATGACTGAAGCTTTCTTT. This sequence joins TRBV20-1 and TRBJ1-1; 7 nucleotides align to TRBD1. The CDR3 is 13 residues long. The trim removed 2 bases at V and 5 bases at J, leaving 5 bases unmatched. Germline V CDR1 and CDR2: DFQATT, SNEGSKA (reference sequence).

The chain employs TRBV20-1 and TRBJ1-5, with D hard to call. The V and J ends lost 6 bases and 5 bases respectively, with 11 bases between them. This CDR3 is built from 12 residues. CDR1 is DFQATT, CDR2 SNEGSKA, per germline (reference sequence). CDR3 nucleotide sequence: TGCAGTGCCTCAAGGAATGATCAGCCCCAGCATTTT. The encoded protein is CSASRNDQPQHF.

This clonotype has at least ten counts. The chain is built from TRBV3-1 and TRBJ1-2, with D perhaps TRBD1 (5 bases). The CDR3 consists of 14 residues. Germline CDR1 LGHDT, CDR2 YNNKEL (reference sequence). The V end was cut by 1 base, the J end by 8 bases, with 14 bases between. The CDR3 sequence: CASSQGRQSRGYTF. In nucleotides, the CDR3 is TGTGCCAGCAGCCAAGGGCGACAGAGTCGAGGCTACACCTTC.

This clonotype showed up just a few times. The CDR3 sequence: CASSYGKDGGYTF. The CDR3 region has the DNA TGTGCCAGCAGTTACGGAAAAGATGGGGGCTACACCTTC. The rearrangement joins TRBV6-6 to TRBJ1-2; D gene unclear. The CDR3 runs to 13 residues. V was clipped by 2 bases and J by 8 bases, with 12 bases between them. Germline V CDR1 and CDR2: MNHNY, SVGAGI (reference sequence).

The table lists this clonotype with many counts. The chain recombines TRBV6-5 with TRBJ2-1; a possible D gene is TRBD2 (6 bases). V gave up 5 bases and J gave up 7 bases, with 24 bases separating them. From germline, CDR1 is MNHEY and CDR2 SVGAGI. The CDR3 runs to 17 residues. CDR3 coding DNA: TGTGCCAGCAGTCCCCGTGGCGGGGTCTGGGGACGTAATGAGCAGTTCTTC. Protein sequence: CASSPRGGVWGRNEQFF.

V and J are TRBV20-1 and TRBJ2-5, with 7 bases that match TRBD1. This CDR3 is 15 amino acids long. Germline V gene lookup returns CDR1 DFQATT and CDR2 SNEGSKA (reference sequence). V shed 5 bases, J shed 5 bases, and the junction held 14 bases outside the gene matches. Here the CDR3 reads CSAPQLWTGAETQYF. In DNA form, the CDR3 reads TGCAGTGCTCCCCAACTGTGGACAGGAGCGGAGACCCAGTACTTC.

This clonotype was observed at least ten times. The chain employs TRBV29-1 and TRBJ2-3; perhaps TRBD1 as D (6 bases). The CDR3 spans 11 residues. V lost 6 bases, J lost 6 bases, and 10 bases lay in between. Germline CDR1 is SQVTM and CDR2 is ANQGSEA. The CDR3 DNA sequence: TGCAGCGTCGGACAGCCCGATACGCAGTATTTT. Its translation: CSVGQPDTQYF.

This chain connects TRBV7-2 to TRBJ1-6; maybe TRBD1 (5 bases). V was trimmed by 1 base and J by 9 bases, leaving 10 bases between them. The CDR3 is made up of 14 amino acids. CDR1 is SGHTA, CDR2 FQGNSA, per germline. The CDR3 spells CASSLGEGSSPLHF. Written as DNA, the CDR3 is TGTGCCAGCAGCTTAGGAGAGGGGTCTTCACCCCTCCACTTT.

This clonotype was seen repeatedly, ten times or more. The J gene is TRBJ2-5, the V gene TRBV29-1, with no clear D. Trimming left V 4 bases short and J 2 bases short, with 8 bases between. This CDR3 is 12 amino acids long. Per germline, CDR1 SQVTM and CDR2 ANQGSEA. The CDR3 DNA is TGCAGCGTTGGAGAATTACAAGAGACCCAGTACTTC. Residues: CSVGELQETQYF.

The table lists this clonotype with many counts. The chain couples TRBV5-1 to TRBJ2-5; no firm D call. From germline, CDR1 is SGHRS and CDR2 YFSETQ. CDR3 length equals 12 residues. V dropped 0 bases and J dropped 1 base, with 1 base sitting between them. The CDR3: CASSLAQETQYF. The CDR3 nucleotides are TGCGCCAGCAGCTTGGCCCAAGAGACCCAGTACTTC. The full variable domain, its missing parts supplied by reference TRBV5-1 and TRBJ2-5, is KAGVTQTPRYLIKTRGQQVTLSCSPISGHRSVSWYQQTPGQGLQFLFEYFSETQRNKGNFPGRFSGRQFSNSRSEMNVSTLELGDSALYLCASSLAQETQYFGPGTRLLVL.

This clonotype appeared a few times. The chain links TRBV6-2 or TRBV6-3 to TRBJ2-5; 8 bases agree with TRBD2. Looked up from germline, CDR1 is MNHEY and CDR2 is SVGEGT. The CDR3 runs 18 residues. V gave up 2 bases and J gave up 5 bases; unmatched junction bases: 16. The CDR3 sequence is CASSYLSSGGPPWETQYF. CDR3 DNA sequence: TGTGCCAGCAGTTACCTATCGAGCGGGGGCCCCCCATGGGAGACCCAGTACTTC.

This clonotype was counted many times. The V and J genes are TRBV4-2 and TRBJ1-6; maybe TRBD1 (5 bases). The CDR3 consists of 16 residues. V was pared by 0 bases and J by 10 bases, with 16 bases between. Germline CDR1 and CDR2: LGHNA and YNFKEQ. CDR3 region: CASSQDPRDGRSPLHF. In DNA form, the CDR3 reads TGTGCCAGCAGCCAAGACCCCCGGGACGGGCGGTCACCCCTCCACTTT.

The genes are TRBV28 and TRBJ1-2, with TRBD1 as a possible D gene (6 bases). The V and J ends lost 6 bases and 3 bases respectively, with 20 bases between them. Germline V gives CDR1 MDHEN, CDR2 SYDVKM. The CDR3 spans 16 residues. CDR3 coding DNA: TGTGCCAGCAGCCTACAAGGCGGACAGATTTACTATGGCTACACCTTC. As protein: CASSLQGGQIYYGYTF.

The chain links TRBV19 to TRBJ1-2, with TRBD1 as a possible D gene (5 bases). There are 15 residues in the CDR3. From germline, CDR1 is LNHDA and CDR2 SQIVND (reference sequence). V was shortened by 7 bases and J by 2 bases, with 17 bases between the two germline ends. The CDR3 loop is CASTSGTLTNYGYTF. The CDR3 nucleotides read TGTGCCAGTACCTCCGGGACGTTGACGAACTATGGCTACACCTTC.

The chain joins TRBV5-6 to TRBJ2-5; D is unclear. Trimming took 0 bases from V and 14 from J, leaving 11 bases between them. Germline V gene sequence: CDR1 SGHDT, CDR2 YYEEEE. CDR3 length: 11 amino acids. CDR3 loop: CASSLGRRFYF. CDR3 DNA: TGTGCCAGCAGCTTGGGCAGAAGATTCTACTTC. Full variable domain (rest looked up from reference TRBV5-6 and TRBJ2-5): DAGVTQSPTHLIKTRGQQVTLRCSPKSGHDTVSWYQQALGQGPQFIFQYYEEEERQRGNFPDRFSGHQFPNYSSELNVNALLLGDSALYLCASSLGRRFYFGPGTRLLVL.

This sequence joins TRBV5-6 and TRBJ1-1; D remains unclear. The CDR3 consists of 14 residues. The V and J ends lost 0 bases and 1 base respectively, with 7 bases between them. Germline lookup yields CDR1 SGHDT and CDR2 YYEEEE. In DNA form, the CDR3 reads TGTGCCAGCAGCTTGGAATGGGGGAACACTGAAGCTTTCTTT. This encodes CASSLEWGNTEAFF.

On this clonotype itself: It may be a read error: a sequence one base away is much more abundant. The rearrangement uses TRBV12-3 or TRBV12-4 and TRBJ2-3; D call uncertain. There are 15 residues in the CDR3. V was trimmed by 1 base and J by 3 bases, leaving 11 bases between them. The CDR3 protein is CASSLEQWRTDTQYF. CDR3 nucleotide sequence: TGTGCCAGCAGTTTAGAACAGTGGAGAACAGATACGCAGTATTTT.

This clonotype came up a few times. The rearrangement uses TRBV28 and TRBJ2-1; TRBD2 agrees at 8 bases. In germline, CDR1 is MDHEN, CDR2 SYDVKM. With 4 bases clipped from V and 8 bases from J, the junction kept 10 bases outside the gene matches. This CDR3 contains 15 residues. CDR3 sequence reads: CASSSPGGAGDEQFF. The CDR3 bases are TGTGCCAGCAGTTCCCCGGGGGGGGCAGGTGATGAGCAGTTCTTC.

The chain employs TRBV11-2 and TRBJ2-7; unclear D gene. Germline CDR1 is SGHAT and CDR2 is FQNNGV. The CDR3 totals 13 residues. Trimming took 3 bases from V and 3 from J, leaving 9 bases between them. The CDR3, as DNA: TGTGCCAGCAGCTTTAACGGGCACTACGAGCAGTACTTC. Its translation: CASSFNGHYEQYF.

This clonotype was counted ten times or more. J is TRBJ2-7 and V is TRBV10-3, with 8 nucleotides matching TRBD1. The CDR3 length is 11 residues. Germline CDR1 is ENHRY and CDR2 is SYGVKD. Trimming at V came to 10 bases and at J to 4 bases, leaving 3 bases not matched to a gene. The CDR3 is CASQGAYEQYF. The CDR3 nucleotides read TGTGCCAGCCAGGGGGCTTACGAGCAGTACTTC.

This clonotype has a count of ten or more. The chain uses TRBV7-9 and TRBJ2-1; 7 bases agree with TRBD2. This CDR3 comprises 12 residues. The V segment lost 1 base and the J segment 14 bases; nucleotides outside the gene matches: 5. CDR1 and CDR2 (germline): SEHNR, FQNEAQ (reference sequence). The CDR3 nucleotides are TGTGCCAGCAGCTTAGAGGGGACTATAGAGTTCTTC. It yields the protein CASSLEGTIEFF.